This entry lists 11 T cell receptor beta chains sequenced from one sample in a study of T cells in localized non-small cell lung cancer. TCRdb's copy holds only in-frame clones and misses some; the assay was immunoSEQ multiplex PCR. In the table there are 1,500 to 2,000 clones, over 20% of which are singletons. The specimen was normal lung tissue next to the tumor, collected before any cancer treatment. The receptors were gathered from a female donor of 60 years or more with stage I squamous cell lung carcinoma.

V is TRBV9 and J is TRBJ1-6, with TRBD1 matching over 12 bases. CDR1 and CDR2 (germline): SGDLS, YYNGEE. Germline trimming cut 0 bases from V and 9 bases from J; bases unmatched to any gene: 4. This CDR3 is built from 16 residues. For the CDR3, the DNA is TGTGCCAGCAGCGTAGCGGCGGGACAGGGGGCTTCACCCCTCCACTTT. Amino acids: CASSVAAGQGASPLHF.

This clone has only a few counts. The V call is TRBV9, the J call TRBJ1-2; D gene uncertain. Trimming removed 0 bases at V and 3 bases at J, with 12 bases between. The germline V gene has CDR1 SGDLS and CDR2 YYNGEE. There are 15 residues in the CDR3. The CDR3 reads CASSVDSARDYGYTF. The CDR3, as DNA: TGTGCCAGCAGCGTAGACAGTGCCCGAGACTATGGCTACACCTTC. Drawing the rest from reference TRBV9 and TRBJ1-2, the complete variable domain is DSGVTQTPKHLITATGQRVTLRCSPRSGDLSVYWYQQSLDQGLQFLIQYYNGEERAKGNILERFSAQQFPDLHSELNLSSLELGDSALYFCASSVDSARDYGYTFGSGTRLTVV.

This chain uses TRBV28 with TRBJ1-6; maybe TRBD1 (5 bases). CDR1 and CDR2 from the germline V gene are MDHEN and SYDVKM. The CDR3 consists of 16 residues. Trimming stripped 3 bases from V and 1 base from J, with 10 bases between. The CDR3 is CASSFAGGSYNSPLHF. CDR3 in DNA: TGTGCCAGCAGTTTCGCCGGGGGATCCTATAATTCACCCCTCCACTTT.

This chain links TRBV19 with TRBJ2-7; TRBD2 matches at 8 bases. V dropped 5 bases and J dropped 2; count of bases not matched to a gene: 14. Germline V gives CDR1 LNHDA, CDR2 SQIVND (reference sequence). This CDR3 is 17 amino acids long. The CDR3 reads CASSFTLLSGTPYEQYF. CDR3 DNA: TGTGCCAGTAGTTTCACCCTCCTTAGCGGGACCCCCTACGAGCAGTACTTC.

This clone was seen only a few times. The rearrangement links TRBV30 to TRBJ2-3, with D possibly matching TRBD2 (6 bases). Germline V CDR1 and CDR2: GTSNPN, SVGIG (reference sequence). The CDR3 runs 12 residues. V was trimmed by 4 bases and J by 8 bases, leaving 13 bases between them. In DNA form, the CDR3 reads TGTGCCTGGACCGGAGGAGGGCGTACGCAGTATTTT. Its protein product is CAWTGGGRTQYF.

This chain links TRBV19 with TRBJ1-2; maybe TRBD1 (5 bases). Germline-derived CDR1 and CDR2 are LNHDA and SQIVND (reference sequence). The CDR3 spans 17 residues. The ends were cut back, 6 bases at V and 3 bases at J, with 23 bases in the middle. CDR3 sequence reads: CASSRRDPGDEDYGYTF. The CDR3 coding sequence is TGTGCCAGTAGCCGAAGGGACCCCGGAGATGAGGACTATGGCTACACCTTC.

The V call is TRBV5-1, the J call TRBJ1-3; a weak D match, TRBD1 (5 bases). The CDR3 length is 14 residues. Germline CDR1 is SGHRS and CDR2 is YFSETQ. The V gene lost 4 bases and the J gene lost 3 bases, with 11 bases spanning the gap. CDR3 in amino acids: CASSLGTVGNTIYF. The CDR3 DNA is TGCGCCAGCAGCCTCGGGACTGTTGGAAACACCATATATTTT.

The V and J genes are TRBV9 and TRBJ2-5; the D gene is possibly TRBD2 (5 bases). Looked up from germline, CDR1 is SGDLS and CDR2 is YYNGEE. The CDR3 is made up of 13 amino acids. The CDR3 reads CASQPPSGETQYF. The CDR3 DNA reads TGTGCAAGTCAGCCCCCCTCGGGGGAGACCCAGTACTTC. Looking up the rest from reference TRBV9 and TRBJ2-5 gives the full variable domain: DSGVTQTPKHLITATGQRVTLRCSPRSGDLSVYWYQQSLDQGLQFLIQYYNGEERAKGNILERFSAQQFPDLHSELNLSSLELGDSALYFCASQPPSGETQYFGPGTRLLVL.

The genes are TRBV30 and TRBJ2-3; D possibly corresponds to TRBD2 (6 bases). Per the germline V gene, CDR1 is GTSNPN and CDR2 is SVGIG (reference sequence). The CDR3 sequence is 14 residues long. V gave up 0 bases and J gave up 5 bases, with 12 bases separating them. The CDR3 loop reads CAWSVNLGGDTQYF. The CDR3, as DNA: TGTGCCTGGAGTGTAAACCTGGGGGGAGATACGCAGTATTTT.

This clone occurred a few times. The chain links TRBV11-3 to TRBJ1-4, with TRBD1 matching over 9 bases. Losses at the gene ends were 3 bases for V and 3 bases for J; bases not matched to a gene: 2. This CDR3 contains 15 residues. Per the germline V gene, CDR1 is SGHNT and CDR2 is YENEEA. CDR3 protein: CASSLGTGSNEKLFF. CDR3 bases: TGTGCCAGCAGCTTGGGGACAGGGTCTAATGAAAAACTGTTTTTT. Full variable domain (rest looked up from reference TRBV11-3 and TRBJ1-4): EAGVVQSPRYKIIEKKQPVAFWCNPISGHNTLYWYLQNLGQGPELLIRYENEEAVDDSQLPKDRFSAERLKGVDSTLKIQPAELGDSAVYLCASSLGTGSNEKLFFGSGTQLSVL.

This clone was detected a few times. The same CDR3 arises from other DNA sequences in this sample as well. The genes are TRBV5-1 and TRBJ2-5; 10 bases agree with TRBD1. J was trimmed by 5 bases and V by 4 bases; bases with no gene match: 5. The CDR3 sequence is 14 residues long. Per the germline V gene, CDR1 is SGHRS and CDR2 is YFSETQ. CDR3 residues: CASSPGTGVETQYF. Written as DNA, the CDR3 is TGCGCCAGCAGCCCCGGGACAGGGGTGGAGACCCAGTACTTC.